This TCR beta chain was documented in a study of CD8+ T cells in alopecia areata. Study-wide findings and caveats: Scalp clonality dropped significantly under tofacitinib, as did expanded CD8+ top-100 clones.

CDR3 size: 15 residues. V lost 3 bases, J lost 0 bases, and 6 bases lay in between. Looked up from germline, CDR1 is KGHSH and CDR2 is LQKENI. Indicated treatment: oral pan-JAK inhibitor, 5-10 mg twice daily. Following extraction, RNA underwent reverse transcription to cDNA, which served as the sequencing template. Using immunoSEQ multiplex PCR, the repertoire was profiled, and TCRdb retains in-frame clones only, with some absent. This sample yields approximately 210,000 clones, of which roughly 60% are seen a single time; approximately 1.3% belongs to the top ten. A note on this clone: The antigen is undetermined. Different DNA sequences within this sample yield the same CDR3.

The chain couples TRBV18 to TRBJ2-6, with D possibly TRBD1 on 5 matching bases. The source is a human donor with alopecia areata. The starting material was CD4+ T cells sorted from blood, obtained around week 50, from a patient treated with tofacitinib. The chain's CDR3 is CASSPDSSGANVLTF. The CDR3 coding sequence is TGTGCCAGCTCACCTGACAGCTCTGGGGCCAACGTCCTGACTTTC. Variable domain in full (rest from reference TRBV18 and TRBJ2-6): NAGVMQNPRHLVRRRGQEARLRCSPMKGHSHVYWYRQLPEEGLKFMVYLQKENIIDESGMPKERFSAEFPKEGPSILRIQQVVRGDSAAYFCASSPDSSGANVLTFGAGSRLTVL.